A single T cell receptor (beta chain) is shown here with its context. J gave up 6 bases and V 3 bases, and 4 bases lay outside the gene matches. Germline CDR1 SEHNR, CDR2 FQNEAQ (reference sequence). The CDR3 contains 15 residues. These data originate in a study of blood T cell repertoires in COVID-19. About the research overall: COVID-19 samples, acute and convalescent, were from the United States, Italy and Spain.

Study processing details: From reference gene primer amplification, estimates of nucleated cell counts were derived. Profiling relied on immunoSEQ multiplex PCR, and the TCRdb table lists in-frame clones only, not all of them. For V, J and clone size, that table is used; D and trimming come from the DNA. The repertoire holds approximately 210,000 clones, with around four fifths as singletons. The receptor was isolated from a woman aged 70-85 years with active or convalescent COVID-19. Sequenced: peripheral blood. This chain links TRBV7-9 with TRBJ2-1; TRBD2 agrees at 11 bases. The CDR3: CASSFLAGGGNEQFF. DNA of the CDR3: TGTGCCAGCAGCTTTTTAGCGGGAGGGGGCAATGAGCAGTTCTTC. Drawing the rest from reference TRBV7-9 and TRBJ2-1, the complete variable domain is DTGVSQNPRHKITKRGQNVTFRCDPISEHNRLYWYRQTLGQGPEFLTYFQNEAQLEKSRLLSDRFSAERPKGSFSTLEIQRTEQGDSAMYLCASSFLAGGGNEQFFGPGTRLTVL.